This T cell receptor (beta chain) was captured by sequencing in a study of CXCR3-negative and CXCR3-positive naive CD8 T cells. Notes on the study in general: More hydrophobic TRB CDR3s were found in CXCR3-positive naive cells than in CXCR3-negative naive cells. TRB CDR3 properties served as the basis for inferring TCR strength, and surface CD5 was comparable between naive subsets.

Each TRB cDNA library was prepared by 5' RACE (with UMI labels). TCRdb re-called the 5' RACE reads and gives one entry per CDR3 protein, without DNA. The sample has tens of thousands of distinct CDR3 sequences, and its top ten clones hold 0.55% to 0.8%. The CDR3 consists of 14 residues. CDR1 and CDR2 (germline): MNHEY, SVGAGI. Comments on this clonotype: Its specificity is unknown.

Phenotypically, naive CD8+ T cells corresponded to CD45RO-CCR7+CD27+CD95-. The receptor's source is a human donor in good health. Some clones in this sample may be carry-over from other donors' samples. This rearrangement joins TRBV6-5 to TRBJ2-2. Sequenced material: naive CXCR3+ CD8+ T cells from blood. Sample subset: CD45RO-CCR7+CD27+CD95- naive CD8+ T cells expressing CXCR3 (TNR3+). CDR3 protein: CASSYQPGTGELFF.